This T cell receptor beta chain was captured in a study of T-cell memory formation after mild COVID-19. TCRdb re-called the 5' RACE reads through MiXCR, storing one row per CDR3 protein. The sample holds about 130,000 distinct CDR3 sequences, about 6.5% seen once. Unmatched junction bases numbered 10, after V lost 6 bases and J lost 6 bases. The CDR3 is 13 residues long. Germline lookup yields CDR1 DFQATT and CDR2 SNEGSKA (reference sequence). The genes are TRBV20-1 and TRBJ1-1, with 7 bases aligning to TRBD1. The clonotype originates from an adult woman who had mild COVID-19 (a few samples of this study predate the infection). Cell type and time point are not known. The sequencing sample was made of PBMCs or a T cell subset sorted from them (not recorded which). The CDR3 DNA reads TGCAGTGCACGAAGGGACAGTAGGGCTGAAGCTTTCTTT. Translation: CSARRDSRAEAFF.